This TCR beta chain originates from a study of T cell repertoires in cytomegalovirus infection. Germline CDR1 MDHEN, CDR2 SYDVKM. Trimming cost V 3 bases and J 2 bases, with 14 bases left between them. The CDR3 covers 16 residues. TCRdb reprocessed the reads via MiXCR and lists one record per CDR3 protein. The table lists roughly 100,000 distinct CDR3 sequences, 16% of them singletons. The source is a human donor in good health (CMV status not recorded). Some clones in this sample may be carry-over from other donors' samples. What was sequenced was PBMCs. This chain uses TRBV28 with TRBJ1-5; D is unresolved. This CDR3 is CASSFSRPGGNQPQHF. The CDR3 nucleotides read TGTGCCAGCAGTTTTTCCCGCCCGGGTGGCAATCAGCCCCAGCATTTT.